The clone carrying this TCR beta chain was seen a few times. The V gene's germline CDR1 is LNHDA and CDR2 SQIVND (reference sequence). With V trimmed by 8 bases and J by 9 bases, 3 bases remained unmatched. This CDR3 comprises 11 residues. This table comes from immunoSEQ multiplex PCR, and its TCRdb copy is limited to in-frame clones, with some not included. The sample lists 130,000 or so clones, about 72% occurring once. This entry is derived from a study of blood T cell repertoires in COVID-19. This sequence originates from a woman between 65 and 79 years old with acute or convalescent COVID-19. The chain links TRBV19 to TRBJ2-1; 8 nucleotides line up with TRBD1. Material: peripheral blood. CDR3 protein: CASQGAVEQFF. The CDR3 coding sequence is TGTGCCAGTCAGGGGGCGGTTGAGCAGTTCTTC. The full variable domain, in which reference TRBV19 and TRBJ2-1 provide the parts outside the CDR3, is DGGITQSPKYLFRKEGQNVTLSCEQNLNHDAMYWYRQDPGQGLRLIYYSQIVNDFQKGDIAEGYSVSREKKESFPLTVTSAQKNPTAFYLCASQGAVEQFFGPGTRLTVL.